The T cell receptor (beta chain) under discussion was sequenced for a study of cytomegalovirus exposure and HLA in healthy donors. At the level of the study: The 120 validation repertoires were produced on the same platform as the 670 or so repertoires of the first cohort. This was reported in a later analysis.

Study outcomes and limitations: According to a later analysis, TCR clusters from the first cohort tended to co-occur in the roughly 110 validation repertoires. The study labeled 150 to 200 TCR beta chains cytomegalovirus-associated. Most observed TCR sequences were rare, whereas some public TCRs were detected in many donors.

Repertoires were generated with immunoSEQ multiplex PCR, while TCRdb's copy carries only in-frame clones and drops some. In the table there are fewer than 350,000 clones, 70% to 90% of which are singletons. This CDR3 contains 15 residues. V shed 4 bases, J shed 4 bases, and the junction held 10 bases outside the gene matches. Looked up from germline, CDR1 is SGHRS and CDR2 is YFSETQ. Comments on this clone: Its antigen is currently unknown.

The receptor was derived from a woman younger than 35 in good health and CMV-seronegative. This sequence joins TRBV5-1 and TRBJ1-2; TRBD1 agrees at 7 bases. Sequenced: PBMCs. Here the CDR3 reads CASSPTLRDSYGYTF. CDR3 coding DNA: TGCGCCAGCAGCCCTACACTCCGGGACAGCTATGGCTACACCTTC.